This entry lists 4 T cell receptor beta chains sequenced from one sample in a study of cytomegalovirus exposure and HLA in healthy donors (dated by TCRdb to 2016 to 2017). Library generation was performed with the immunoSEQ multiplex PCR assay. The multiplex PCR relied on a mix of 60 forward primers for TCR Vbeta segments and 13 reverse primers for TCR Jbeta segments. Drawn from immuneACCESS, this table holds only the in-frame rearrangements with V and J called that TCRdb kept. Clones are partly lost; checked studies trace under half to an unresolved V gene and leave the rest unexplained. For this sample the table gives some 200,000 clones, of which 82% were detected only once. The top ten clonotypes cover 0.098% of the sample. The sample taken for sequencing was PBMCs. Source of these receptors: a boy between 2 and 10 years old in good health and CMV-seronegative.

This clone appeared a single time. The chain is built from TRBV13 and TRBJ2-5, with 10 nucleotides matching TRBD2. The CDR3 spans 16 residues. Per the germline V gene, CDR1 is PRHDT and CDR2 is FYEKMQ (reference sequence). J lost 0 bases, V lost 5 bases, and 6 bases had no gene match. The CDR3 bases are TGTGCCAGCAGCCATCAGACTAGCGGGTACCAAGAGACCCAGTACTTC. Its protein is CASSHQTSGYQETQYF.

This clone was seen more than once but under ten times. The chain carries TRBV14 and TRBJ1-2; D remains ambiguous. The CDR3 totals 13 residues. Trimming pared 3 bases from V and 7 bases from J, leaving 12 bases between. CDR1 is SGHDN and CDR2 is FVKESK in the germline V gene. CDR3 DNA sequence: TGTGCCAGCAGCCAGAGAAAACTAGGTGGCTACACCTTC. This codes for CASSQRKLGGYTF.

The chain couples TRBV29-1 to TRBJ2-3; 8 bases are a match to TRBD2. CDR3 length: 15 residues. V lost 4 bases, J lost 4 bases, and 10 bases stayed unmatched. Germline V gene data show CDR1 as SQVTM and CDR2 as ANQGSEA. Written as DNA, the CDR3 is TGCAGCGTTGTTGGTTCTAGCGGGTACGCAGATACGCAGTATTTT. Translation gives CSVVGSSGYADTQYF.

The chain links TRBV14 to TRBJ2-3; D is possibly TRBD1 (6 bases). Trimming stripped 3 bases from V and 7 bases from J, with 20 bases between. Germline lookup yields CDR1 SGHDN and CDR2 FVKESK. The CDR3 covers 16 residues. CDR3 sequence (DNA): TGTGCCAGCAGCCACCATGGGCCAGGGGCCCCTTATACGCAGTATTTT. Its protein is CASSHHGPGAPYTQYF.